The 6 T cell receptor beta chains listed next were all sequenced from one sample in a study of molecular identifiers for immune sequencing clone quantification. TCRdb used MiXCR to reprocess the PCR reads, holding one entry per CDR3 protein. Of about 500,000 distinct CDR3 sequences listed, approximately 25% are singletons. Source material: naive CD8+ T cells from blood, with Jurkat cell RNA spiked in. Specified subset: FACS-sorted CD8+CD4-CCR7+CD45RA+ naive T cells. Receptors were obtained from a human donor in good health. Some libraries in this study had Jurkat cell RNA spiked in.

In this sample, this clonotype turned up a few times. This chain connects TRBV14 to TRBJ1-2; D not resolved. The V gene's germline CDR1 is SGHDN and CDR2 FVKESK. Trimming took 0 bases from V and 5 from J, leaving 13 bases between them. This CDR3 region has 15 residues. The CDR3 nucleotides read TGTGCCAGCAGCCAAGATACCACAGTCAAGTATGGCTACACCTTC. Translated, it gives CASSQDTTVKYGYTF.

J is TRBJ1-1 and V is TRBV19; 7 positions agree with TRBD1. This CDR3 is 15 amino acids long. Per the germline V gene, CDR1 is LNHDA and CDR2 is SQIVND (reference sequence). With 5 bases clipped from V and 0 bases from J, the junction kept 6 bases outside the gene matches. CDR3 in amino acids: CASSAGTALNTEAFF. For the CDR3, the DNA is TGTGCCAGTAGTGCCGGGACAGCGTTGAACACTGAAGCTTTCTTT.

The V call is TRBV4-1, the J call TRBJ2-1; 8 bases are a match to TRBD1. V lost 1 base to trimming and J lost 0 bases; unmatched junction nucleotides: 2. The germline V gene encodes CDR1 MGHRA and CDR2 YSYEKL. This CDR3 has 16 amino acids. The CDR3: CASSQGTGISYNEQFF. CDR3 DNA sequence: TGCGCCAGCAGCCAAGGGACAGGGATCTCCTACAATGAGCAGTTCTTC.

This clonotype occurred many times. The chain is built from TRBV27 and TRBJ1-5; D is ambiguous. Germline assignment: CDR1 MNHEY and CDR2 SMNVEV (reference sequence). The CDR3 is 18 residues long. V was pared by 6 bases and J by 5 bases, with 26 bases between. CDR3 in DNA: TGTGCCAGCAGCCACACGGACGTAATCCGAGTTGGAGATCAGCCCCAGCATTTT. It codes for CASSHTDVIRVGDQPQHF.

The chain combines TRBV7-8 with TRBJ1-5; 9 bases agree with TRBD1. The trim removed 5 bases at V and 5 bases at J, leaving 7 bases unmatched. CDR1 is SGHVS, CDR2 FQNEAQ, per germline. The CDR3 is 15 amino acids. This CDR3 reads CASSPIGQGHQPQHF. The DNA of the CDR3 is TGTGCCAGCAGCCCAATCGGACAGGGGCATCAGCCCCAGCATTTT.

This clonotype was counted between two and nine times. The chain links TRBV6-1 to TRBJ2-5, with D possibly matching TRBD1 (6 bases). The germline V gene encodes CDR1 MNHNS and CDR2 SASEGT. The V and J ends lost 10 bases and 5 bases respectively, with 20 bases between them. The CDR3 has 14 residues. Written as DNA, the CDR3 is TGTGCCACCCGAGTAAACAGGGATTTTGAGACCCAGTACTTC. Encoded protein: CATRVNRDFETQYF.